These 4 T cell receptor beta chains were all obtained from the same sample, sequenced in a study of T-cell reconstitution after alpha-beta-depleted transplantation in children. For TCRbeta, the library was prepared with unique molecular identifiers. TCRdb reanalysed the PCR reads using MiXCR and keeps one entry per CDR3 protein. Of some 500,000 distinct CDR3 sequences listed, approximately 20% are singletons. This specimen consisted of PBMCs from the stem cell graft donor, obtained from the stem cell graft. These receptors all stem from a human donor who donated a stem cell graft to a child with acute lymphoblastic leukemia.

This rearrangement joins TRBV7-6 to TRBJ2-5, with D maybe TRBD2 (7 bases). V shed 8 bases and J shed 4 bases, with 17 bases lying between them. The CDR3 runs to 14 residues. The germline V gene encodes CDR1 SGHVS and CDR2 FNYEAQ. The chain's CDR3 is CASRGGAPVETQYF. In DNA form, the CDR3 reads TGTGCCAGCCGAGGGGGGGCGCCGGTAGAGACCCAGTACTTC. Complete variable domain (other parts from reference TRBV7-6 and TRBJ2-5): GAGVSQSPRYKVTKRGQDVALRCDPISGHVSLYWYRQALGQGPEFLTYFNYEAQQDKSGLPNDRFSAERPEGSISTLTIQRTEQRDSAMYRCASRGGAPVETQYFGPGTRLLVL.

The table lists this clonotype with many counts. The V gene is TRBV20-1, the J gene TRBJ1-4, with unresolved D. CDR1 is DFQATT and CDR2 is SNEGSKA in the germline V gene (reference sequence). V lost 1 base to trimming and J lost 8 bases, with 20 bases between them. The CDR3 contains 16 residues. The CDR3 reads CSARGPQGKLVEKLFF. CDR3 nucleotide sequence: TGCAGTGCTAGAGGGCCCCAAGGGAAGTTAGTGGAAAAACTGTTTTTT.

V gene TRBV7-3 combines with J gene TRBJ2-1, with 8 nucleotides matching TRBD2. V was clipped by 2 bases and J by 6 bases; unmatched bases: 9. CDR1 and CDR2 (germline): SGHTA, FQGTGA. CDR3 length: 16 amino acids. The CDR3 DNA reads as TGTGCCAGCAGCTTATCGCTAGCGGGTGGACGCAATGAGCAGTTCTTC. Residues: CASSLSLAGGRNEQFF.

The chain is built from TRBV5-6 and TRBJ2-7, with D possibly being TRBD2 (6 bases). Germline V gene sequence: CDR1 SGHDT, CDR2 YYEEEE. CDR3 length: 15 amino acids. V lost 0 bases and J 4 bases, leaving 14 bases between the germline ends. As DNA, the CDR3 is TGTGCCAGCAGCTTGGGAGTATCCAGCGGGTACGAGCAGTACTTC. Translated: CASSLGVSSGYEQYF.